The 24 T cell receptor beta chains below come from one sample, sequenced in a study of graft-versus-host responses after intestinal transplantation. Assay used: immunoSEQ multiplex PCR; TCRdb lists only in-frame clones, some missing. The table has 85,000 to 90,000 clones, 91% seen once. Antigens of these TCRs are unknown. Sequencing was performed on unstimulated CD4+ T cells sorted from spleen or lymph node cells, taken before transplant. The receptors stem from a human donor who was the organ donor for an intestinal transplant.

V is TRBV2 and J is TRBJ1-2, with 8 bases identical to TRBD1. V gave up 5 bases and J gave up 2 bases; unmatched junction bases: 10. Germline CDR1 and CDR2: SNHLY and FYNNEI. The CDR3 spans 16 residues. CDR3 residues: CASSRDRPGLNYGYTF. The CDR3 nucleotides read TGTGCCAGCAGTAGGGACAGGCCCGGGCTGAACTATGGCTACACCTTC.

V is TRBV10-3 and J is TRBJ2-3; 12 bases align to TRBD2. This CDR3 spans 16 amino acids. The J segment lost 2 bases and the V segment lost 4 bases, leaving 4 bases of the junction unmatched. Germline CDR1 is ENHRY and CDR2 is SYGVKD. The CDR3 nucleotides read TGTGCCATCAGTGGCGGGACTAGCGGGCCCACAGATACGCAGTATTTT. This translates into CAISGGTSGPTDTQYF.

This rearrangement joins TRBV19 to TRBJ1-2; 8 nucleotides line up with TRBD1. V was pared by 5 bases and J by 3 bases, with 14 bases of the junction left unmatched. CDR3 length: 17 residues. Germline assignment: CDR1 LNHDA and CDR2 SQIVND (reference sequence). CDR3 sequence (DNA): TGTGCCAGTAGTTTTAGGACAGGGCGAATAATGGACTATGGCTACACCTTC. Translating gives CASSFRTGRIMDYGYTF.

The chain joins TRBV29-1 to TRBJ1-2, with 9 bases lining up with TRBD1. The CDR3 contains 12 residues. V lost 7 bases to trimming and J lost 6 bases; unmatched junction nucleotides: 6. CDR1 SQVTM and CDR2 ANQGSEA come from the germline V gene. CDR3 nucleotide sequence: TGCAGCGACATACAGGGGGCAAATGGCTACACCTTC. Its protein product is CSDIQGANGYTF.

CDR3 in DNA: TGTGCCAGCAGTGAAATCTCAGTGCCGGGCACTGAAGCTTTCTTT. Its translation: CASSEISVPGTEAFF. V usage is TRBV25-1 and J usage is TRBJ1-1, with unresolved D. The V gene lost 2 bases and the J gene lost 4 bases, with 14 bases spanning the gap. This CDR3 has 15 residues. Germline CDR1 and CDR2: MGHDK and SYGVNS.

The chain has TRBV5-1 and TRBJ2-3; 10 bases match TRBD2. The V segment lost 0 bases and the J segment 1 base; nucleotides outside the gene matches: 5. Germline V gene sequence: CDR1 SGHRS, CDR2 YFSETQ. This CDR3 has 17 residues. This chain's CDR3 is CASSLGIAGGGTDTQYF. The CDR3 DNA sequence: TGCGCCAGCAGCTTGGGGATAGCGGGAGGAGGCACAGATACGCAGTATTTT. The variable domain in full, with the rest retrieved from reference TRBV5-1 and TRBJ2-3, is KAGVTQTPRYLIKTRGQQVTLSCSPISGHRSVSWYQQTPGQGLQFLFEYFSETQRNKGNFPGRFSGRQFSNSRSEMNVSTLELGDSALYLCASSLGIAGGGTDTQYFGPGTRLTVL.

The chain joins TRBV7-2 to TRBJ2-7; D ambiguous. This CDR3 spans 12 amino acids. Trimming took off 5 bases at V and 0 bases at J, with 5 bases between the two ends. The germline V gene encodes CDR1 SGHTA and CDR2 FQGNSA. CDR3 DNA sequence: TGTGCCAGCAGCCATAGCTCCTACGAGCAGTACTTC. This translates into CASSHSSYEQYF.

The rearrangement uses TRBV10-3 and TRBJ2-5, with 9 bases identical to TRBD2. The CDR3 sequence is 14 residues long. V was clipped by 4 bases and J by 5 bases; unmatched bases: 5. CDR1 and CDR2 from the germline V gene are ENHRY and SYGVKD. The DNA for the CDR3 is TGTGCCATCAGTGGCGGGGGGGCCGAGGAGACCCAGTACTTC. This gives the protein CAISGGGAEETQYF.

Comment on this clone: Likely a read error: the CDR3 ends without its conserved phenylalanine or tryptophan. No DNA is shown, since the ends of the CDR3 on it are uncertain; the CDR3 is the one TCRdb lists. The chain carries TRBV27 and TRBJ2-7; the D call of TRBD1 is as the table states it, not checked on the DNA. The germline V gene encodes CDR1 MNHEY and CDR2 SMNVEV (reference sequence). Termini included, the CDR3 measures 9 amino acids. CDR3 in amino acids: CASSLSPGL.

The chain couples TRBV27 to TRBJ1-5; 10 bases map to TRBD1. Germline CDR1 reads MNHEY; CDR2 reads SMNVEV (reference sequence). The CDR3 runs 13 residues. J lost 8 bases, V lost 6 bases, and 4 bases had no gene match. The CDR3 here is CASSGQGGEPQHF. For the CDR3, the DNA is TGTGCCAGCAGCGGACAGGGGGGCGAGCCCCAGCATTTT.

V is TRBV19 and J is TRBJ2-3; 10 nucleotides align to TRBD2. V lost 9 bases and J lost 1; bases outside the gene matches: 4. The CDR3 sequence is 14 residues long. Germline V gives CDR1 LNHDA, CDR2 SQIVND (reference sequence). CDR3 bases: TGTGCCAGCAGCGGGGGGGTGGGCACAGATACGCAGTATTTT. Its protein is CASSGGVGTDTQYF.

This clone was seen just once. V is TRBV7-9 and J is TRBJ1-6, with D unclear. Germline values: CDR1 SEHNR, CDR2 FQNEAQ (reference sequence). Trimming took 2 bases from V and 0 from J, leaving 5 bases between them. This CDR3 is 15 amino acids long. The CDR3 DNA follows: TGTGCCAGCAGCTTACGGGGCTCCTATAATTCACCCCTCCACTTT. Amino acid sequence: CASSLRGSYNSPLHF.

The V call is TRBV29-1, the J call TRBJ1-1, with a weak D call TRBD1 (5 bases). The germline V gene encodes CDR1 SQVTM and CDR2 ANQGSEA. This CDR3 contains 13 residues. Trimming took off 1 base at V and 1 base at J, with 7 bases between the two ends. CDR3 DNA: TGCAGCGTTGAAGGACAGCAGAACACTGAAGCTTTCTTT. It is translated as CSVEGQQNTEAFF.

The chain uses TRBV6-1 and TRBJ2-1, with D possibly matching TRBD1 (6 bases). The CDR3 runs to 12 residues. Germline loops: CDR1 MNHNS, CDR2 SASEGT. The V gene lost 4 bases and the J gene lost 8 bases, with 9 bases spanning the gap. This CDR3 is CASSVQGYEQFF. The CDR3 DNA follows: TGTGCCAGCAGTGTACAGGGATATGAGCAGTTCTTC.

The CDR3 loop reads CASSQVGQGGYNEQFF. In DNA form, the CDR3 reads TGTGCCAGCAGCCAAGTGGGACAGGGAGGCTACAATGAGCAGTTCTTC. The V call is TRBV14, the J call TRBJ2-1; 9 nucleotides agree with TRBD1. CDR3 length: 16 residues. Germline V gene lookup returns CDR1 SGHDN and CDR2 FVKESK. After removal of 1 base from V and 3 bases from J, the junction contained 4 bases not matched to a gene.

The chain recombines TRBV28 with TRBJ1-4; 7 positions agree with TRBD1. Germline CDR1 reads MDHEN; CDR2 reads SYDVKM. The CDR3 spans 16 residues. V trimming: 5 bases; J trimming: 4 bases; junction bases outside the gene matches: 10. Here the CDR3 reads CASSAPEGQINEKLFF. The CDR3 bases are TGTGCCAGCAGTGCCCCGGAGGGACAGATTAATGAAAAACTGTTTTTT.

This clone is a singleton in its sample. The chain has TRBV11-3 and TRBJ2-3; a possible D gene is TRBD2 (5 bases). Looked up from germline, CDR1 is SGHNT and CDR2 is YENEEA. Trimming left V 1 base short and J 5 bases short, with 10 bases between. This CDR3 has 14 amino acids. The CDR3: CASSLGRSGDTQYF. The CDR3 DNA reads as TGTGCCAGCAGCTTAGGACGAAGCGGAGATACGCAGTATTTT. Full variable domain (rest looked up from reference TRBV11-3 and TRBJ2-3): EAGVVQSPRYKIIEKKQPVAFWCNPISGHNTLYWYLQNLGQGPELLIRYENEEAVDDSQLPKDRFSAERLKGVDSTLKIQPAELGDSAVYLCASSLGRSGDTQYFGPGTRLTVL.

V usage is TRBV11-2 and J usage is TRBJ2-3; the match to TRBD2 covers 10 bases. Per germline, CDR1 SGHAT and CDR2 FQNNGV. V lost 5 bases, J lost 4 bases, and 3 bases stayed unmatched. This CDR3 comprises 14 residues. The CDR3 sequence: CASSDGLAADTQYF. CDR3 in DNA: TGTGCCAGCAGCGATGGACTAGCGGCAGATACGCAGTATTTT.

V usage is TRBV6-1 and J usage is TRBJ2-3; 8 positions agree with TRBD2. The V gene's germline CDR1 is MNHNS and CDR2 SASEGT. The CDR3 has 15 amino acids. Trimming at V came to 6 bases and at J to 7 bases, leaving 12 bases not matched to a gene. CDR3 in DNA: TGTGCCAGCAGGGGGACTAGTAATCCGCTTAATACGCAGTATTTT. The encoded protein is CASRGTSNPLNTQYF.

The chain has TRBV7-2 and TRBJ2-7; 9 bases agree with TRBD2. The V and J ends lost 5 bases and 6 bases, in that order; junction bases with no gene match: 14. The CDR3 runs to 16 residues. Germline V gene sequence: CDR1 SGHTA, CDR2 FQGNSA. The CDR3 nucleotides read TGTGCCAGCAGCGACGCAAGCGGGGGGTTACCCTCCGAGCAGTACTTC. It encodes CASSDASGGLPSEQYF.

The chain couples TRBV10-3 to TRBJ2-7; D gene uncertain. The CDR3 runs to 14 residues. Trimming took 4 bases from V and 1 from J, leaving 11 bases between them. Germline V gene sequence: CDR1 ENHRY, CDR2 SYGVKD. CDR3 in amino acids: CAISGSRTSYEQYF. For the CDR3, the DNA is TGTGCCATCAGTGGATCCCGCACTTCCTACGAGCAGTACTTC.

The V and J genes are TRBV28 and TRBJ2-7; 7 bases line up with TRBD2. Germline V gene data show CDR1 as MDHEN and CDR2 as SYDVKM. Losses at the gene ends were 6 bases for V and 6 bases for J; bases not matched to a gene: 23. The CDR3 is 18 residues long. This CDR3 reads CASRSWTGGPKVSLEQYF. Written as DNA, the CDR3 is TGTGCCAGCAGATCATGGACGGGAGGTCCCAAAGTTTCCCTCGAGCAGTACTTC.

The chain couples TRBV9 to TRBJ1-1; no firm D call. The CDR3 extends over 13 amino acids. V lost 3 bases and J lost 1, with 7 bases in between. Germline V gives CDR1 SGDLS, CDR2 YYNGEE. CDR3 loop: CASSGGGNTEAFF. CDR3 coding DNA: TGTGCCAGCAGCGGAGGAGGGAACACTGAAGCTTTCTTT.

The chain combines TRBV6-1 with TRBJ1-5; the D gene is possibly TRBD1 (6 bases). The V gene lost 8 bases and the J gene lost 2 bases, with 13 bases spanning the gap. Germline CDR1 MNHNS, CDR2 SASEGT. The CDR3 has 14 residues. The CDR3: CASQGTVGNQPQHF. Here the CDR3 DNA reads TGTGCCAGCCAGGGGACCGTGGGCAATCAGCCCCAGCATTTT.